These 30 T cell receptor beta chains were all obtained from the same sample, sequenced in a study of cytomegalovirus exposure and HLA in healthy donors. Amplification used 60 Vbeta primers and 13 Jbeta primers. TCRdb's table, derived via immunoSEQ multiplex PCR, lists solely in-frame clones and lacks some. The sample shows about 230,000 clones, over 65% of them seen only once. The specimen was PBMCs. All receptors come from a human donor in good health.

The rearrangement links TRBV6-5 to TRBJ1-2, with 7 bases identical to TRBD1. The V segment lost 0 bases and the J segment 3 bases; nucleotides outside the gene matches: 4. The CDR3 is 15 residues long. Germline values: CDR1 MNHEY, CDR2 SVGAGI. Here the CDR3 DNA reads TGTGCCAGCAGTTACTCCAGGGGGTTGTACTATGGCTACACCTTC. Encoded protein: CASSYSRGLYYGYTF.

This clone appeared once. The chain has TRBV29-1 and TRBJ2-1; D gene unclear. This CDR3 spans 14 amino acids. Trimming left V 3 bases short and J 5 bases short, with 14 bases between. CDR1 SQVTM and CDR2 ANQGSEA come from the germline V gene. The CDR3 loop is CSVDFDWADNEQFF. The CDR3 nucleotides read TGCAGCGTTGATTTCGATTGGGCAGACAATGAGCAGTTCTTC.

The DNA for the CDR3 is TGCGCCAGCAGCTTGGGGTCAGGATTAGGAAACACCATATATTTT. Translating gives CASSLGSGLGNTIYF. The rearrangement uses TRBV5-1 and TRBJ1-3, with D hard to call. The germline V gene encodes CDR1 SGHRS and CDR2 YFSETQ. The CDR3 extends over 15 amino acids. Trimming cost V 0 bases and J 4 bases, with 11 bases left between them.

The chain has TRBV10-2 and TRBJ1-1, with D hard to call. V was pared by 7 bases and J by 5 bases, with 17 bases between. The CDR3 sequence is 14 residues long. Germline CDR1 and CDR2: WSHSY and SAAADI. CDR3 amino acids: CASTPGSVETEAFF. As DNA, the CDR3 is TGCGCCAGCACCCCGGGGAGCGTTGAGACTGAAGCTTTCTTT.

The V gene is TRBV28, the J gene TRBJ2-7; TRBD2 might be the D (6 bases). CDR1 and CDR2 from the germline V gene are MDHEN and SYDVKM. The CDR3 is 15 amino acids. V gave up 3 bases and J gave up 1 base, with 13 bases separating them. CDR3 region: CASSFGLSRSYEQYF. In nucleotides, the CDR3 is TGTGCCAGCAGTTTCGGACTATCCCGATCCTACGAGCAGTACTTC.

Note on this clone: The same CDR3 is also encoded by other DNA sequences in this sample. The chain combines TRBV4-1 with TRBJ2-1; D is unclear. The CDR3 sequence is 11 residues long. Deletions cut 1 base from V and 9 bases from J, with 4 bases between. The germline CDR1 and CDR2 sequences are MGHRA and YSYEKL. In DNA form, the CDR3 reads TGCGCCAGCAGCCAAGCGTCTGAGCAGTTCTTC. Residues: CASSQASEQFF.

V usage is TRBV4-1 and J usage is TRBJ2-7; D is unclear. Deletions cut 2 bases from V and 2 bases from J, with 13 bases between. This CDR3 contains 15 residues. CDR1 is MGHRA and CDR2 is YSYEKL in the germline V gene. The CDR3 sequence is CASSQRDSSTYEQYF. The CDR3 nucleotides are TGCGCCAGCAGCCAACGAGACTCCTCTACCTACGAGCAGTACTTC.

The chain joins TRBV27 to TRBJ1-2; no reliable D call. V was cut by 5 bases and J by 8 bases, with 15 bases left in between. CDR3 length equals 13 residues. The germline V gene encodes CDR1 MNHEY and CDR2 SMNVEV (reference sequence). DNA of the CDR3: TGTGCCAGCAGTCGGAGGCAAAGCGCGGGCTACACCTTC. This encodes CASSRRQSAGYTF.

Note on this clone: Other nucleotide sequences in the sample specify the same CDR3. The chain employs TRBV6-1 and TRBJ2-5, with 11 bases that match TRBD2. The ends lost 5 bases at V and 4 bases at J; junction bases unmatched: 0. Germline assignment: CDR1 MNHNS and CDR2 SASEGT. The CDR3 has 13 residues. The CDR3 sequence is CASSTSGRETQYF. For the CDR3, the DNA is TGTGCCAGCAGTACTAGCGGGAGAGAGACCCAGTACTTC.

The J gene is TRBJ2-7, the V gene TRBV6-6, with 7 bases aligning to TRBD2. Germline trimming cut 8 bases from V and 2 bases from J; bases unmatched to any gene: 6. This CDR3 has 13 amino acids. Germline-derived CDR1 and CDR2 are MNHNY and SVGAGI (reference sequence). The CDR3 loop is CASRGSGAYEQYF. DNA of the CDR3: TGTGCCAGCCGCGGGAGTGGCGCCTACGAGCAGTACTTC.

This chain uses TRBV7-7 with TRBJ2-7; TRBD2 matches 9 bases. The CDR3 runs 15 residues. V dropped 2 bases and J dropped 1; count of bases not matched to a gene: 3. Germline V gene data show CDR1 as SSHAT and CDR2 as FNYEAQ (reference sequence). CDR3: CASSLLAGVSYEQYF. The CDR3 nucleotides are TGTGCCAGCAGCTTATTAGCGGGAGTTTCCTACGAGCAGTACTTC.

The chain carries TRBV21-1 and TRBJ2-1; the table's D call, TRBD2, was not checked against the DNA. TRBV21-1 is flagged as a pseudogene. The length of the CDR3 is 22 residues. The CDR3 nucleotides read TGTGCCAGCAGCAAATCAGCCACTAGTCCCGACCTCGCGATTGTTCCTTACAATGAGCAGTTCTTC. Its protein is CASSKSATSPDLAIVPYNEQFF.

This chain links TRBV7-9 with TRBJ2-2; 7 positions agree with TRBD2. The CDR3 runs 17 residues. Trimming cost V 6 bases and J 6 bases; bases outside gene matches: 16. The germline CDR1 and CDR2 sequences are SEHNR and FQNEAQ (reference sequence). CDR3: CASSYRRASGRSGELFF. As DNA, the CDR3 is TGTGCCAGCAGTTATCGGAGGGCTAGCGGCCGGTCCGGGGAGCTGTTTTTT. Filled out from reference TRBV7-9 and TRBJ2-2, the complete variable domain reads DTGVSQNPRHKITKRGQNVTFRCDPISEHNRLYWYRQTLGQGPEFLTYFQNEAQLEKSRLLSDRFSAERPKGSFSTLEIQRTEQGDSAMYLCASSYRRASGRSGELFFGEGSRLTVL.

V usage is TRBV5-4 and J usage is TRBJ1-4; TRBD1 matches 9 bases. CDR1 and CDR2 (germline): SGHNT, YYREEE (reference sequence). After removal of 4 bases from V and 5 bases from J, the junction contained 9 bases not matched to a gene. This CDR3 is 16 amino acids long. CDR3 nucleotides: TGTGCCAGCAGCGCTAACCGACAGGGGGGAAATGAAAAACTGTTTTTT. It encodes CASSANRQGGNEKLFF.

This chain links TRBV25-1 with TRBJ1-4; unclear D gene. The V end lost 1 base, the J end lost 4 bases, and 10 bases lay between the germline ends. Germline loops: CDR1 MGHDK, CDR2 SYGVNS. The CDR3 extends over 15 amino acids. CDR3 coding DNA: TGTGCCAGCAGTGAATCGGTACTCCTTAATGAAAAACTGTTTTTT. It encodes CASSESVLLNEKLFF.

The gene calls are TRBV28 and TRBJ2-1, with 10 bases aligning to TRBD2. V dropped 7 bases and J dropped 9; count of bases not matched to a gene: 12. This CDR3 region has 15 residues. Germline V gene data show CDR1 as MDHEN and CDR2 as SYDVKM. The CDR3 loop is CASTPGLARGGEQFF. In DNA, the CDR3 is TGTGCCAGCACCCCGGGACTAGCGCGGGGAGGTGAGCAGTTCTTC.

The chain employs TRBV5-6 and TRBJ2-1; TRBD1 is a possible D gene (6 bases). V dropped 4 bases and J dropped 6 bases, with 17 bases sitting between them. The CDR3 loop spans 15 amino acids. Per germline, CDR1 SGHDT and CDR2 YYEEEE. The CDR3 protein is CASSPRTVMANEQFF. The CDR3, as DNA: TGTGCCAGCAGCCCTCGGACAGTTATGGCCAATGAGCAGTTCTTC.

This clone was detected a few times. This chain uses TRBV27 with TRBJ1-4; unclear D gene. V lost 4 bases and J lost 7, with 13 bases in between. The CDR3 covers 14 residues. Germline CDR1 is MNHEY and CDR2 is SMNVEV (reference sequence). The CDR3 nucleotides are TGTGCCAGCAGTTACCCAGGCAGAACTGAAAAACTGTTTTTT. This encodes CASSYPGRTEKLFF. Based on the CDR3 plus reference TRBV27 and TRBJ1-4, the full variable domain is EAQVTQNPRYLITVTGKKLTVTCSQNMNHEYMSWYRQDPGLGLRQIYYSMNVEVTDKGDVPEGYKVSRKEKRNFPLILESPSPNQTSLYFCASSYPGRTEKLFFGSGTQLSVL.

The rearrangement joins TRBV6-4 to TRBJ2-5; 7 nucleotides align to TRBD2. This CDR3 spans 11 amino acids. Germline CDR1 is MRHNA and CDR2 is SNTAGT. The junction had 5 bases not matched to a gene; V was cut back by 11 bases and J by 5 bases. Here the CDR3 reads CASRRGETQYF. The CDR3 DNA reads TGTGCCTCCAGGCGGGGGGAGACCCAGTACTTC.

The V call is TRBV2, the J call TRBJ2-4; TRBD1 might be the D (6 bases). There are 12 residues in the CDR3. CDR1 and CDR2 (germline): SNHLY, FYNNEI. Trimming took off 7 bases at V and 11 bases at J, with 15 bases between the two ends. Here the CDR3 DNA reads TGTGCCAGCACTTGGGACAAGGAGGTTCAGTACTTC. Protein product: CASTWDKEVQYF.

V and J are TRBV15 and TRBJ1-5, with D perhaps matching TRBD1 (5 bases). Germline assignment: CDR1 LNHNV and CDR2 YYDKDF (reference sequence). V was clipped by 3 bases and J by 2 bases, with 17 bases between them. This CDR3 contains 17 residues. CDR3 nucleotide sequence: TGTGCCACCAGCAGGGGGGAGGCCCGAAGGGGCAATCAGCCCCAGCATTTT. Its protein is CATSRGEARRGNQPQHF. Combining the CDR3 with reference TRBV15 and TRBJ1-5 gives the whole variable domain DAMVIQNPRYQVTQFGKPVTLSCSQTLNHNVMYWYQQKSSQAPKLLFHYYDKDFNNEADTPDNFQSRRPNTSFCFLDIRSPGLGDTAMYLCATSRGEARRGNQPQHFGDGTRLSIL.

This clone occurred once. The rearrangement links TRBV6-5 to TRBJ2-7, with D perhaps matching TRBD2 (5 bases). In germline, CDR1 is MNHEY, CDR2 SVGAGI. The CDR3 is 13 residues long. V was cut by 4 bases and J by 3 bases, with 10 bases left in between. The CDR3 spells CASSSRGFYEQYF. DNA of the CDR3: TGTGCCAGCAGTTCTAGAGGGTTCTACGAGCAGTACTTC.

This clone was observed at least ten times. V and J are TRBV5-6 and TRBJ1-4; D is perhaps TRBD1 (5 bases). The CDR3 spans 14 residues. V gave up 2 bases and J gave up 7 bases, with 12 bases separating them. Looked up from germline, CDR1 is SGHDT and CDR2 is YYEEEE. CDR3 protein: CASSFPRRGEKLFF. The CDR3 DNA is TGTGCCAGCAGCTTTCCGCGAAGGGGTGAAAAACTGTTTTTT.

This chain uses TRBV2 with TRBJ2-7; D gene unclear. The CDR3 has 14 residues. The germline V gene encodes CDR1 SNHLY and CDR2 FYNNEI. V gave up 7 bases and J gave up 0 bases, with 13 bases separating them. The CDR3 bases are TGTGCCAGCAACGATGTGAGAAGCTCCTACGAGCAGTACTTC. Its translation: CASNDVRSSYEQYF.

The gene calls are TRBV5-4 and TRBJ2-3; no clear D gene. CDR3 size: 12 residues. Germline loops: CDR1 SGHNT, CDR2 YYREEE (reference sequence). Between the trimmed V and J ends, which lost 4 bases and 4 bases, there was a span of 7 bases. The CDR3 here is CASSGGSDTQYF. The CDR3 DNA follows: TGTGCCAGCAGCGGTGGCTCAGATACGCAGTATTTT.

The V call is TRBV15, the J call TRBJ1-4; no definite D call. Trimming cost V 0 bases and J 8 bases, with 10 bases left between them. Per germline, CDR1 LNHNV and CDR2 YYDKDF (reference sequence). The CDR3 has 14 amino acids. In DNA, the CDR3 is TGTGCCACCAGCAGAGATTGGGGAGTCGAAAAACTGTTTTTT. Its translation is CATSRDWGVEKLFF.

The V and J genes are TRBV19 and TRBJ1-4; TRBD1 matches at 8 bases. Trimming removed 4 bases from V and 11 bases from J; junction bases left unmatched: 12. The CDR3 is made up of 15 amino acids. Germline V CDR1 and CDR2: LNHDA, SQIVND (reference sequence). CDR3 sequence (DNA): TGTGCCAGTAGTAGAAGAACCGGACAGGGACGGAAACTGTTTTTT. Its protein is CASSRRTGQGRKLFF.

The rearrangement links TRBV28 to TRBJ2-7; 9 nucleotides align to TRBD1. CDR3 length equals 12 residues. Germline V CDR1 and CDR2: MDHEN, SYDVKM. The V and J ends lost 10 bases and 3 bases, in that order; junction bases with no gene match: 4. The CDR3 nucleotides are TGTGCCACTAAGACAGGGGGCTACGAGCAGTACTTC. Amino acid sequence: CATKTGGYEQYF.

V gene TRBV5-1 combines with J gene TRBJ2-1, with 8 bases identical to TRBD2. The junction had 8 bases not matched to a gene; V was cut back by 6 bases and J by 0 bases. The CDR3 is 16 amino acids. From germline, CDR1 is SGHRS and CDR2 YFSETQ. The CDR3, as DNA: TGCGCCAGCATAGCGGGATCCCTAAGCTCCTACAATGAGCAGTTCTTC. Translating gives CASIAGSLSSYNEQFF.

The gene calls are TRBV15 and TRBJ2-1; D unclear. Germline V CDR1 and CDR2: LNHNV, YYDKDF (reference sequence). CDR3 size: 18 residues. Trimming removed 0 bases from V and 0 bases from J, with 15 bases in between. The CDR3 bases are TGTGCCACCAGCAGAGATCGGAGCGAGCCGGGCTCCTACAATGAGCAGTTCTTC. Protein sequence: CATSRDRSEPGSYNEQFF. Full variable domain (missing parts from reference TRBV15 and TRBJ2-1): DAMVIQNPRYQVTQFGKPVTLSCSQTLNHNVMYWYQQKSSQAPKLLFHYYDKDFNNEADTPDNFQSRRPNTSFCFLDIRSPGLGDTAMYLCATSRDRSEPGSYNEQFFGPGTRLTVL.